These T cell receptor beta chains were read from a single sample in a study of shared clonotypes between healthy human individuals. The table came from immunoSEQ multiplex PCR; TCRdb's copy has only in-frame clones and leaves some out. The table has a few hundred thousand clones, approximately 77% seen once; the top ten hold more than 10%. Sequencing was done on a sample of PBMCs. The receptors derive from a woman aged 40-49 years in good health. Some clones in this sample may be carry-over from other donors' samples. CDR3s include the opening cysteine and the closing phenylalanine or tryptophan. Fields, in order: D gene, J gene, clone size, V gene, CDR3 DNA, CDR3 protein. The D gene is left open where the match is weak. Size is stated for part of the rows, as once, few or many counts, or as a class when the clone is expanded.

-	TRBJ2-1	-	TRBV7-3	TGTGCCAGCAGCCAGGACGCAGGGGCCTACAATGAGCAGTTCTTC	CASSQDAGAYNEQFF
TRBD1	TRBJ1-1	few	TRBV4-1	TGCGCCAGCAGCCAAGAGGGCAGGGGGCTTACTGAAGCTTTCTTT	CASSQEGRGLTEAFF
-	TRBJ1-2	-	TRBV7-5	TGTGCCAGCAGCTTGGACCAGGGGGTCGGCTACACCTTC	CASSLDQGVGYTF
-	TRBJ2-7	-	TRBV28	TGTGCCAGCAGGAACGACCGCGGCTCCTACGAGCAGTACTTC	CASRNDRGSYEQYF
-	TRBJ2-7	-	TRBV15	TGTGCCACCAGCCCTACAACGAATTCCTACGAGCAGTACTTC	CATSPTTNSYEQYF
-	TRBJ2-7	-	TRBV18	TGTGCCAGCTCACCCAGCGGGCGCGAGGCCTACGAGCAGTACTTC	CASSPSGREAYEQYF
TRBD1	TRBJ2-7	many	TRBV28	TGTGCCAGCAGTTGGGACAGGTACGAGCAGTACTTC	CASSWDRYEQYF
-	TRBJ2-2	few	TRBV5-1	TGCGCCAGTCGACTCGATGGGACCGGGGAGCTGTTTTTT	CASRLDGTGELFF
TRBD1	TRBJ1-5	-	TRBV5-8	TGTGCCAGCAGCCCGGGGACAGGGGGCGCGATGGGCAATCAGCCCCAGCATTTT	CASSPGTGGAMGNQPQHF
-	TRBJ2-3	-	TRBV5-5	TGTGCCAGCAGCTTGGCCCAGGCCGAGGGTACGCAGTATTTT	CASSLAQAEGTQYF
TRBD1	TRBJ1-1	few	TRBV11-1	TGTGCCAGCAGCTTATACGGTCCGGGACAGGGGCGTACTGAAGCTTTCTTT	CASSLYGPGQGRTEAFF
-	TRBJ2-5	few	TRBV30	TGTGCCTGGAGTTATAGCGCCCAAGAGACCCAGTACTTC	CAWSYSAQETQYF
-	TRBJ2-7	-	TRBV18	TGTGCCAGCTCACCCGGGGCGTCGGGGGAGCAGTACTTC	CASSPGASGEQYF
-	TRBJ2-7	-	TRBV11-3	TGTGCCAGTAGCCCTGGGGGTGAGCTCGGAGGCGAGCAGTACTTC	CASSPGGELGGEQYF
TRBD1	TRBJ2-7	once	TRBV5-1	TGCGCCAGTTCGACAGGGAACTACGAGCAGTACTTC	CASSTGNYEQYF
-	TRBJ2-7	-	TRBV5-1	TGCGCCAGCAGCTTGGCCTCGGGACCTGGCGAGCAGTACTTC	CASSLASGPGEQYF
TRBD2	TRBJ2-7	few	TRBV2	TGTGCCAGCAGTTTGTTGGGGGGGACCCCCTACGAGCAGTACTTC	CASSLLGGTPYEQYF
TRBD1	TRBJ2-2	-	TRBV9	TGTGCCAGCAGCCCCGGACAGGGGGGTGGCGGGGAGCTGTTTTTT	CASSPGQGGGGELFF
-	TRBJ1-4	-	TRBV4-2	TGTGCCAGCAGCCAAGTCGTTGGGAAACTGTTTTTT	CASSQVVGKLFF
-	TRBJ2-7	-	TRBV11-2	TGTGCCAGCAGTAGAAGGGGGGGCCGCGAGCAGTACTTC	CASSRRGGREQYF
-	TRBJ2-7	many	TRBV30	TGTGCCTGGAGTAGGAGGGGGGACGAGCAGTACTTC	CAWSRRGDEQYF
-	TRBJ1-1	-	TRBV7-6	TGTGCCAGCAGCCGAACCCATAGGGCGGATGCTGAAGCTTTCTTT	CASSRTHRADAEAFF
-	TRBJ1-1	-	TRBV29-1	TGCAGCGTTGAGCCGTTGGTAGCCCTTGGGACTGAAGCTTTCTTT	CSVEPLVALGTEAFF
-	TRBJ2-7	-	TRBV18	TGTGCCAGCTCACCCCCTTCGCGGGGCGACTACGAGCAGTACTTC	CASSPPSRGDYEQYF
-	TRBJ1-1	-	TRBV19	TGTGCCAGTGAAGATACTGGGGCAGGAGTCACTGAAGCTTTCTTT	CASEDTGAGVTEAFF
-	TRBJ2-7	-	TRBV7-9	TGTGCCAGCAGTTTTGGGCCAGCGGTGGGACCTTTC	CASSFGPAVGPF
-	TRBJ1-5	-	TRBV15	TGTGCCACCAGCAGAGCCTTACAGGATCAGCCCCAGCATTTT	CATSRALQDQPQHF
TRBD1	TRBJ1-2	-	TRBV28	TGTGCCAGCAGTTACGGACAGGGTGCCTATGGCTACACCTTC	CASSYGQGAYGYTF
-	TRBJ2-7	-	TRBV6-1	TGTGCCAGCAGTGAAGCGTATACGGCTTCCTACGAGCAGTACTTC	CASSEAYTASYEQYF
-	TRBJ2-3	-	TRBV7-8	TGTGCCAGCAGCTTAGAGAGGGTAGCCGTCGGGACAGATACGCAGTATTTT	CASSLERVAVGTDTQYF
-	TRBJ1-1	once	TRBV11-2	TGTGCCAGCAGCCCCCCGATGGGGGAAGCTTTCTTT	CASSPPMGEAFF
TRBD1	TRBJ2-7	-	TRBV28	TGTGCCAGCAGTTCAGGGGGTCTCTCCTACGAGCAGTACTTC	CASSSGGLSYEQYF
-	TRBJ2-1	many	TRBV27	TGTGCCAGCAGTTTATTGGGCGGATTCTCCTACAATGAGCAGTTCTTC	CASSLLGGFSYNEQFF
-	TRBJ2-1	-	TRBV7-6	TGTGCCAGCAGCGGGACCTTGCGCGATGAGCAGTTCTTC	CASSGTLRDEQFF
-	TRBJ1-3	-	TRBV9	TGTGCCAGCAGCGTAGCCCCTGGGGGGGGAAACACCATATATTTT	CASSVAPGGGNTIYF
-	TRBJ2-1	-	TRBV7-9	TGTGCCAGCAGCTCCACAGGGAGCGATGAGCAGTTCTTC	CASSSTGSDEQFF
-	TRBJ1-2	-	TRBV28	TGTGCCAGCAGCGCCCGTGGTTATGGCTACACCTTC	CASSARGYGYTF
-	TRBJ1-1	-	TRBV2	TGTGCCAGCAGTGTGTGGAACACTGAAGCTTTCTTT	CASSVWNTEAFF
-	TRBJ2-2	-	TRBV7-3	TGTGCCAGCAGCCGTTCCAATACCGGGGAGCTGTTTTTT	CASSRSNTGELFF
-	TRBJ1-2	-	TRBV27	TGTGCCAGCAGTTTAGGTGGGGGGAGAGGCTACACCTTC	CASSLGGGRGYTF
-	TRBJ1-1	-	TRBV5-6	TGTGCCAGCAGCTTGTCCATGAACACTGAAGCTTTCTTT	CASSLSMNTEAFF